The 2 T cell receptor beta chains below were found in one sample sequenced in a study of CD8 T cells in Susac syndrome. A quantity of about 0.5 to 1 ug RNA underwent reverse transcription using random hexamers. TCRdb reprocessed the immunoSEQ multiplex PCR reads with MiXCR, giving one entry per CDR3 protein. The table lists around 170,000 distinct CDR3 sequences, approximately 94% of them singletons. The sequenced sample consisted of CD4+ T cells from PBMCs. The receptor set was obtained from a human donor with Susac syndrome.

This clonotype was seen once. V usage is TRBV20-1 and J usage is TRBJ1-1; no definite D call. Trimming removed 6 bases from V and 1 base from J, with 9 bases in between. Looked up from germline, CDR1 is DFQATT and CDR2 is SNEGSKA (reference sequence). The CDR3 is made up of 12 amino acids. Written as DNA, the CDR3 is TGCAGTGCCGCGTGGGGGAACACTGAAGCTTTCTTT. This codes for CSAAWGNTEAFF.

The rearrangement links TRBV4-3 to TRBJ1-1, with D tentatively TRBD1 (5 bases). The CDR3 extends over 13 amino acids. Germline V gives CDR1 LGHNA, CDR2 YSLEER. Trimming left V 0 bases short and J 8 bases short, with 10 bases between. CDR3 amino acids: CASSQDRAGEAFF. The CDR3 region has the DNA TGCGCCAGCAGCCAAGATCGGGCAGGGGAAGCTTTCTTT.